This T cell receptor beta chain is drawn from a study of a mutant IDH1 vaccine in newly diagnosed glioma. The wider study: Averaging approximately 40 years of age, treated patients were around 62% male and 37.5% female. Study-wide findings and caveats: Of all patients, around 93% showed vaccine-induced immune responses.

Worth noting for this clone: Its antigen is currently unknown.

This CDR3 is built from 15 residues. V was clipped by 5 bases and J by 3 bases; unmatched bases: 2. CDR1 MNHEY and CDR2 SVGAGI come from the germline V gene. Time point specified: baseline, week 1 (first vaccination visit). Treatment specified: pre-vaccination baseline after standard-of-care therapy. Generated by immunoSEQ multiplex PCR, the TCRdb table keeps only in-frame clones and is missing some. This sample has about 92,000 clones, with 80% to 90% found just once. Here the sequenced sample was PBMCs, taken from a glioma patient treated with radiotherapy, temozolomide or both. This rearrangement joins TRBV6-5 to TRBJ2-3; the match to TRBD2 covers 13 bases. This sequence was found in a woman between 50 and 59 years old with glioma. Here the CDR3 DNA reads TGTGCCAGCAGTCGACTAGCGGGGGGAACAGATACGCAGTATTTT. It codes for CASSRLAGGTDTQYF.